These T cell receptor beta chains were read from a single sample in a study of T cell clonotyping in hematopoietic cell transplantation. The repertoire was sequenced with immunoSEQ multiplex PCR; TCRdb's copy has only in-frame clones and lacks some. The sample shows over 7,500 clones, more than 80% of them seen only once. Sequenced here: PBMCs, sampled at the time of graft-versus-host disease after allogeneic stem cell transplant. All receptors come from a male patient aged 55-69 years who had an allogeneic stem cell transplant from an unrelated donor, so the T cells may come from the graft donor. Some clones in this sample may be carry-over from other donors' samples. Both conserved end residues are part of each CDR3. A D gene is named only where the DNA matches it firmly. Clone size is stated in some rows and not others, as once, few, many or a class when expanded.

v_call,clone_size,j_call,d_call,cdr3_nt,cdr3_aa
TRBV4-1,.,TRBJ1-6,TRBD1,TGCGCCAGCAGCCAAGATTTTGGACAGGGGAGAATAAGATCACCCCTCCACTTT,CASSQDFGQGRIRSPLHF
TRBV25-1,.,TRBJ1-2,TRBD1,TGTGCCAGCAGTGAACCAGGGGGTGAAGGCTACACCTTC,CASSEPGGEGYTF
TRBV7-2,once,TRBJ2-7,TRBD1,TGTGCCAGCAGCCTAACAGGGGTTGGGTACGAGCAGTACTTC,CASSLTGVGYEQYF
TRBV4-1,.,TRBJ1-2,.,TGCGCCAGCAGCCAGCAGTTACAGGGAAGTGGCTACACCTTC,CASSQQLQGSGYTF
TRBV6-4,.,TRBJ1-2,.,TGTGCCAGCAGTGGAGGGTCAGTTTACTATGGCTACACCTTC,CASSGGSVYYGYTF
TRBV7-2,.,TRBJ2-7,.,TGTGCCAGCAGGGGGGAAGTCGAGCAGTACTTC,CASRGEVEQYF
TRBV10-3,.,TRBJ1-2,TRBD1,TGTGCCATCAGCAGGACAGGGGACGGCTACACCTTC,CAISRTGDGYTF
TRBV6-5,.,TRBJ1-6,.,TGTGCCAGCAGCGGGCCACGAGCGGATTCACCCCTCCACTTT,CASSGPRADSPLHF
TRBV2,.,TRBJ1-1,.,TGTGCCAGCAGTGACAGGGGAGGTCCCATGAACACTGAAGCTTTCTTT,CASSDRGGPMNTEAFF
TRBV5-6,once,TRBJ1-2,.,TGTGCCAGCAGCTCGGGGGACCTGCTAGGCTACACCTTC,CASSSGDLLGYTF
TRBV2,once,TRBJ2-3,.,TGTGCCAGCAGTGGACGAGGCACAGATACGCAGTATTTT,CASSGRGTDTQYF
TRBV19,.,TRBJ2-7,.,TGTGCCAGTAGTATTGACAGTACCTACGAGCAGTACTTC,CASSIDSTYEQYF
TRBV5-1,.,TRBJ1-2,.,TGCGCCAGCAGCTTGGCCGAAGGTGGCTACACCTTC,CASSLAEGGYTF
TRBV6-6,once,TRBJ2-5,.,TGTGCCAGCAGCCCCGGAGAGACCCAGTACTTC,CASSPGETQYF
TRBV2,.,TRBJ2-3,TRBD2,TGTGCCAGCAGAGACTGGGACTACACGGATACGCAGTATTTT,CASRDWDYTDTQYF
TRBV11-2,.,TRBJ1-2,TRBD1,TGTGCCAGCAGCCACGAGGGGGGTCTTCGTAGGACAGGTGTCTATGGCTACACCTTC,CASSHEGGLRRTGVYGYTF
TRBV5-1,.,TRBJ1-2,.,TGCGCCAGCAGACCCGGACCGGGTGACTATGGCTACACCTTC,CASRPGPGDYGYTF
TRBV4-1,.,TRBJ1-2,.,TGCGCCAGCAGCCGTCAGGGCGGACACTATGGCTACACCTTC,CASSRQGGHYGYTF
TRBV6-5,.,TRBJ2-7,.,TGTGCCAGCAGTACACCATCGGGACGACAATACGAGCAGTACTTC,CASSTPSGRQYEQYF
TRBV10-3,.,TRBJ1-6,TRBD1,TGTGCCATCAGTGAAGGGGACAGGGCACATTCACCCCTCCACTTT,CAISEGDRAHSPLHF
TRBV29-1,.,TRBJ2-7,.,TGCAGCGTGGTCGATTTAAGCGAGCAGTACTTC,CSVVDLSEQYF
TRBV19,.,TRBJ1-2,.,TGTGCCAGTAGTATAGAGGTCATCGGCTATGGCTACACCTTC,CASSIEVIGYGYTF
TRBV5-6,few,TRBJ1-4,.,TGTGCCAGCAGCGTAGCAGACCATCTTAGTGAAAAACTGTTTTTT,CASSVADHLSEKLFF
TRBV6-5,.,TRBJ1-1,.,TGTGCCAGCAGCCCAAGGGACACTGAAGCTTTCTTT,CASSPRDTEAFF
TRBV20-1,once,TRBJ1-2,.,TGCAGTGCCAAGGTTGACAATGGCTACACCTTC,CSAKVDNGYTF
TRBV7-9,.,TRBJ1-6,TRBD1,TGTGCCAGCAGCTCAAGGGACAGGGGGCGAGATTCACCCCTCCACTTT,CASSSRDRGRDSPLHF
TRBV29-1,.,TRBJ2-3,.,TGCAGCGTTGTAAGGACCAGCACAGATACGCAGTATTTT,CSVVRTSTDTQYF
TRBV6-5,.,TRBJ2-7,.,TGTGCCAGCAGTTACGCAGGGGAAGGGGAGCAGTACTTC,CASSYAGEGEQYF
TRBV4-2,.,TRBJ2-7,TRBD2,TGTGCCAGCAGCCAAGGGGACTACGGTCTCGAGCAGTACTTC,CASSQGDYGLEQYF
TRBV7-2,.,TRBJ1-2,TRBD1,TGTGCCAGCAGCCCCCGGGACAGCTATGGCTACACCTTC,CASSPRDSYGYTF
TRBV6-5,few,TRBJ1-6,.,TGTGCCAGCACCCGGGTAGGGTTAAATTCACCCCTCCACTTT,CASTRVGLNSPLHF
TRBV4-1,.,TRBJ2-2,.,TGCGCCAGCAGCCAAGTACGCAGGGGTAACACCGGGGAGCTGTTTTTT,CASSQVRRGNTGELFF
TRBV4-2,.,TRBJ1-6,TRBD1,TGTGCCAGCAGCCAAGAAATTGGGACAGGGGGTTGGGGCTCCTATAATTCACCCCTCCACTTT,CASSQEIGTGGWGSYNSPLHF
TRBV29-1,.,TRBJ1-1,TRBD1,TGCAGCGTTGAAGACGGGACAGGGAGGCTTGTTAGTGATTCTGAAGCTTTCTTT,CSVEDGTGRLVSDSEAFF
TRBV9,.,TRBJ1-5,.,TGTGCCAGCAGCGTTGGCCCAGTGGGACAGCCCCAGCATTTT,CASSVGPVGQPQHF
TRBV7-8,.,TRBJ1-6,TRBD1,TGTGCCAGCAGCTTAGCGAGACAGGGGGACTCACCCCTCCACTTT,CASSLARQGDSPLHF
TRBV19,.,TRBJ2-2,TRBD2,TGTGCCACCGAGCTTGCGGGGGTGAACACCGGGGAGCTGTTTTTT,CATELAGVNTGELFF
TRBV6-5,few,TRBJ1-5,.,TGTGCCAGCAAAGGGGGTGGCAATCAGCCCCAGCATTTT,CASKGGGNQPQHF
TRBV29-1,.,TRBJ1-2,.,TGCAGCGTTGCGCCCTCACTCGGATTACGGGGCTACACCTTC,CSVAPSLGLRGYTF
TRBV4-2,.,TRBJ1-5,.,TGTGCCAGCAGCCAAGAATCATTTAGCAATCAGCCCCAGCATTTT,CASSQESFSNQPQHF
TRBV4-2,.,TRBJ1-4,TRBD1,TGTGCCAGCAGCCTAACAGGGGCAGGTAATGAAAAACTGTTTTTT,CASSLTGAGNEKLFF
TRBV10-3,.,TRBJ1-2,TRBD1,TGTGCCATCAGTGACCCTTGGACAGGGGGCAACTATGGCTACACCTTC,CAISDPWTGGNYGYTF
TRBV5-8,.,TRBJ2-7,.,TGTGCCAGCAGCTTGGGGCGCGGGGCCGGCTACGAGCAGTACTTC,CASSLGRGAGYEQYF
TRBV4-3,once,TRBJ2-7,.,TGCGCCAGCAGGGATGAAGGGACCTCCTACGAGCAGTACTTC,CASRDEGTSYEQYF
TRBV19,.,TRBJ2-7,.,TGTGCCAGTAGTATAAGCGTCGGCACATCCTACGAGCAGTACTTC,CASSISVGTSYEQYF
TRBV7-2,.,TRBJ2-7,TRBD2,TGTGCCAGCGGGGGAGGGATCAACGAGCAGTACTTC,CASGGGINEQYF
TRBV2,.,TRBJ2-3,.,TGTGCCAGCAGTTCAGGGATCCGCACAGATACGCAGTATTTT,CASSSGIRTDTQYF
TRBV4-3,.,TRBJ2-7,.,TGCGCCAGCAGCCAAGATCAGGGGGGATCCCTATCCTACGAGCAGTACTTC,CASSQDQGGSLSYEQYF
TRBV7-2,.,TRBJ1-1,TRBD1,TGTGCCAGCAGCGTACTACAGGGGGCTGGGACTGAAGCTTTCTTT,CASSVLQGAGTEAFF
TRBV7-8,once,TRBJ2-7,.,TGTGCCAGCAGCTCTAGGACTAACTCCTACGAGCAGTACTTC,CASSSRTNSYEQYF
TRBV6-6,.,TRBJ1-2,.,TGTGCCAGCAGGTCGTCATTAAACTATGGCTACACCTTC,CASRSSLNYGYTF
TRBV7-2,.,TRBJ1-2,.,TGTGCCAGCAGCTTAGCGTTGGGAGCGGGCTATGGCTACACCTTC,CASSLALGAGYGYTF
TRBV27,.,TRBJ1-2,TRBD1,TGTGCCAGCGCTAAAGGACAGGGGCTTGGCTACACCTTC,CASAKGQGLGYTF